The entry that follows covers one TCR beta chain sequence. Its matching antigen is unknown. The CDR3 is 16 residues long. Germline V gene sequence: CDR1 SGHRS, CDR2 YFSETQ. V gave up 3 bases and J gave up 0 bases; unmatched junction bases: 8. The data originate from a study of STAT5B mutations in CD4+ large granular lymphocyte leukemia. General observations from the study: Patient CD4-sorted repertoires looked more clonal than healthy CD4+ repertoires, even without putative leukemic clones. 8/27 top patient clones versus 2/35 control clones were TRBV06-family.

Depending on availability, patient cells were bead-separated fractions or unselected PBMC. In the source study's methods: Putative leukemic clones, approximately 61 in all, each exceeded 5% of the repertoire. The repertoire was sequenced with immunoSEQ multiplex PCR; TCRdb's copy has only in-frame clones and lacks some. V, J and clone size were drawn from that table, and D and trimming were deduced from the DNA. The sample lists more than 6,000 clones; approximately 69% were seen once. The sequence was obtained from a woman in her sixties or seventies with CD4+ T-cell large granular lymphocyte leukemia. Sequencing was done on a sample of PBMCs. The chain is built from TRBV5-1 and TRBJ1-2; 7 bases map to TRBD1. CDR3 bases: TGCGCCAGCAGCTCCACAGGGGCGCCAGCTAACTATGGCTACACCTTC. It codes for CASSSTGAPANYGYTF.